A single sample gave rise to the 30 T cell receptor beta chains below, sequenced in a study of CD8 T cells in ankylosing spondylitis. TCRdb analysed the 5' RACE reads with MiXCR anew, one entry per CDR3 protein. The data show 350,000 to 400,000 distinct CDR3 sequences, with about 20% seen just once and about an eighth held by the top ten. Material: blood, either unsorted or a sorted T cell fraction (not recorded which). These receptors came from a male donor with ankylosing spondylitis or in good health (not recorded which).

The chain links TRBV29-1 to TRBJ2-1; 14 bases line up with TRBD2. Per germline, CDR1 SQVTM and CDR2 ANQGSEA. J lost 0 bases, V lost 6 bases, and 7 bases had no gene match. CDR3 length equals 17 residues. In DNA, the CDR3 is TGCAGCGTCCCGGGACTAGCGGGGGAGATCTCCTACAATGAGCAGTTCTTC. Residues: CSVPGLAGEISYNEQFF.

This clonotype was observed a handful of times. One end of the junction does not line up with germline, which may come from a read error. This chain joins TRBV29-1 and TRBJ2-2; unclear D gene. Germline V gene data show CDR1 as SQVTM and CDR2 as ANQGSEA. The CDR3 has 12 amino acids. CDR3 loop: CSVEDIAGELFF. In nucleotides, the CDR3 is TGCAGCGTGGAAGACATTGCCGGGGAGCTGTTTTTT.

This rearrangement joins TRBV11-2 to TRBJ2-3; D is perhaps TRBD1 (5 bases). Germline V gene lookup returns CDR1 SGHAT and CDR2 FQNNGV. V lost 4 bases and J lost 4, with 18 bases in between. The CDR3 sequence is 16 residues long. CDR3 region: CASSYHPAVGADTQYF. DNA of the CDR3: TGTGCCAGCAGCTACCACCCCGCTGTAGGGGCAGATACGCAGTATTTT.

The chain links TRBV7-2 to TRBJ2-1, with 12 nucleotides matching TRBD2. The CDR3 sequence is 16 residues long. The junction had 7 bases not matched to a gene; V was cut back by 5 bases and J by 5 bases. Germline V gene data show CDR1 as SGHTA and CDR2 as FQGNSA. In DNA, the CDR3 is TGTGCCAGCAGCGTGCTAGCGGGGGGGCCTAACAATGAGCAGTTCTTC. As protein: CASSVLAGGPNNEQFF.

This clonotype was counted only a few times. The V gene is TRBV5-6, the J gene TRBJ2-7, with TRBD1 identical over 8 bases. Germline V gene lookup returns CDR1 SGHDT and CDR2 YYEEEE. The junction had 10 bases not matched to a gene; V was cut back by 3 bases and J by 2 bases. The CDR3 contains 16 residues. The CDR3 is CASSSPRAGGPYEQYF. The CDR3 nucleotides read TGTGCCAGCAGCTCCCCTCGGGCAGGGGGCCCCTACGAGCAGTACTTC.

This clonotype was counted a few times. This chain uses TRBV5-1 with TRBJ1-2; D might be TRBD1 (5 bases). Trimming shortened V by 0 bases and J by 8 bases, and 14 bases separated the two germline ends. Germline CDR1 is SGHRS and CDR2 is YFSETQ. The CDR3 totals 14 residues. This chain's CDR3 is CASSLAGTRDGYTF. CDR3 coding DNA: TGCGCCAGCAGCTTGGCCGGGACCCGCGACGGCTACACCTTC.

V is TRBV20-1 and J is TRBJ2-3; 7 bases are a match to TRBD1. The CDR3 covers 17 residues. CDR1 is DFQATT and CDR2 is SNEGSKA in the germline V gene (reference sequence). V was clipped by 6 bases and J by 0 bases; unmatched bases: 15. The CDR3 coding sequence is TGCAGTGCACGCTCGAAACAGGGGTTCCTTAGCACAGATACGCAGTATTTT. Protein product: CSARSKQGFLSTDTQYF.

This clonotype was seen only once. Written as DNA, the CDR3 is TGTGCCAGCAGCTTAGTCGCAGCCGGGGAGCTGTTTTTT. The encoded protein is CASSLVAAGELFF. This chain links TRBV11-2 with TRBJ2-2, with D unclear. Germline assignment: CDR1 SGHAT and CDR2 FQNNGV. Trimming removed 1 base from V and 6 bases from J, with 6 bases in between. This CDR3 is built from 13 residues.

This clonotype showed up just a few times. V usage is TRBV7-8 and J usage is TRBJ2-7, with D perhaps matching TRBD2 (5 bases). V was trimmed by 5 bases and J by 4 bases, leaving 9 bases between them. CDR1 is SGHVS and CDR2 is FQNEAQ in the germline V gene. This CDR3 contains 12 residues. In DNA, the CDR3 is TGTGCCAGCAGCACGCCGGGGTACGAGCAGTACTTC. This translates into CASSTPGYEQYF.

This clonotype has only a few counts. Germline is not matched at one junction end, which may reflect a read error. This chain links TRBV7-7 with TRBJ2-5; possibly TRBD2 for D (5 bases). Germline CDR1 and CDR2: SSHAT and FNYEAQ (reference sequence). The CDR3 totals 16 residues. For the CDR3, the DNA is TGTGCTAGCAGCTTAGAAGGGTTGGGAGTCCAAGAGACCCAGTACTTC. Protein: CASSLEGLGVQETQYF.

This chain uses TRBV6-5 with TRBJ1-1; D possibly corresponds to TRBD1 (6 bases). The V end lost 1 base, the J end lost 7 bases, and 16 bases lay between the germline ends. The CDR3 length is 15 residues. In germline, CDR1 is MNHEY, CDR2 SVGAGI. CDR3 amino acids: CASSYWHRDQVEAFF. CDR3 nucleotide sequence: TGTGCCAGCAGTTACTGGCACAGGGACCAAGTTGAAGCTTTCTTT.

The rearrangement links TRBV24-1 to TRBJ2-7, with TRBD1 matching over 10 bases. CDR3 length: 14 amino acids. After removal of 3 bases from V and 6 bases from J, the junction contained 4 bases not matched to a gene. Germline CDR1 is KGHDR and CDR2 is SFDVKD. The CDR3 is CATSDPRTGGEQYF. The CDR3 DNA sequence: TGTGCCACCAGTGATCCCCGGACAGGGGGCGAGCAGTACTTC.

This clonotype was recorded only once. The chain has TRBV27 and TRBJ1-3; the D gene is possibly TRBD1 (6 bases). V was clipped by 6 bases and J by 6 bases, with 18 bases between them. This CDR3 contains 15 residues. Per the germline V gene, CDR1 is MNHEY and CDR2 is SMNVEV (reference sequence). CDR3 protein: CASSYTGSLVNTIYF. CDR3 bases: TGTGCCAGCAGCTATACAGGGTCTCTCGTAAACACCATATATTTT.

This clonotype showed up just a few times. The chain carries TRBV20-1 and TRBJ2-7, with D perhaps matching TRBD2 (6 bases). The CDR3 extends over 14 amino acids. CDR1 is DFQATT and CDR2 is SNEGSKA in the germline V gene (reference sequence). Trimming left V 5 bases short and J 7 bases short, with 21 bases between. CDR3 DNA sequence: TGCAGTGCTGGAGGGGACGGGGACTGGGGTGAGCAGTACTTC. Amino acids: CSAGGDGDWGEQYF.

V usage is TRBV7-8 and J usage is TRBJ2-3; D is possibly TRBD1 or TRBD2 (5 bases each). V lost 2 bases and J lost 5, with 17 bases in between. Germline-derived CDR1 and CDR2 are SGHVS and FQNEAQ. The length of the CDR3 is 16 residues. In DNA form, the CDR3 reads TGTGCCAGCAGCTTATGGGGACGGCCCCCGCAAGATACGCAGTATTTT. This sequence encodes CASSLWGRPPQDTQYF.

The V gene is TRBV4-1, the J gene TRBJ2-3, with 7 bases matching TRBD1. This CDR3 comprises 14 residues. J was trimmed by 4 bases and V by 4 bases; bases with no gene match: 5. Germline V gives CDR1 MGHRA, CDR2 YSYEKL. Here the CDR3 DNA reads TGCGCCAGCAGCCCTGAGACAGGGCCAGATACGCAGTATTTT. This gives the protein CASSPETGPDTQYF.

The V gene is TRBV20-1, the J gene TRBJ2-1; 7 nucleotides line up with TRBD2. The V segment lost 7 bases and the J segment 3 bases; nucleotides outside the gene matches: 6. CDR3 size: 13 residues. Germline loops: CDR1 DFQATT, CDR2 SNEGSKA (reference sequence). The CDR3 DNA follows: TGCAGTGTAATGGGACTAAACTACAATGAGCAGTTCTTC. This sequence encodes CSVMGLNYNEQFF.

The chain recombines TRBV5-4 with TRBJ1-1; 7 positions agree with TRBD1. Germline lookup yields CDR1 SGHNT and CDR2 YYREEE (reference sequence). The CDR3 has 15 amino acids. V trimming: 3 bases; J trimming: 0 bases; junction bases outside the gene matches: 5. CDR3 region: CASSSTGALNTEAFF. CDR3 DNA sequence: TGTGCCAGCAGCTCCACAGGGGCCTTGAACACTGAAGCTTTCTTT.

The rearrangement uses TRBV7-9 and TRBJ2-2; D call uncertain. Between the trimmed V and J ends, which lost 1 base and 1 base, there was a span of 7 bases. The CDR3 has 15 residues. Germline loops: CDR1 SEHNR, CDR2 FQNEAQ (reference sequence). As DNA, the CDR3 is TGTGCCAGCAGCTTAGGGATACAGAACACCGGGGAGCTGTTTTTT. Its protein product is CASSLGIQNTGELFF.

This clonotype appeared a single time. V gene TRBV7-9 combines with J gene TRBJ2-2; 7 bases fit TRBD1. This CDR3 is 17 amino acids long. V trimming: 2 bases; J trimming: 3 bases; junction bases outside the gene matches: 9. Per the germline V gene, CDR1 is SEHNR and CDR2 is FQNEAQ (reference sequence). The CDR3 here is CASSLSTGTADTGELFF. The CDR3 region has the DNA TGTGCCAGCAGCTTATCCACCGGGACAGCCGACACCGGGGAGCTGTTTTTT. The variable domain in full, with the rest retrieved from reference TRBV7-9 and TRBJ2-2, is DTGVSQNPRHKITKRGQNVTFRCDPISEHNRLYWYRQTLGQGPEFLTYFQNEAQLEKSRLLSDRFSAERPKGSFSTLEIQRTEQGDSAMYLCASSLSTGTADTGELFFGEGSRLTVL.

The chain couples TRBV11-2 to TRBJ1-6, with D possibly matching TRBD1 (6 bases). CDR1 SGHAT and CDR2 FQNNGV come from the germline V gene. CDR3 length equals 15 residues. Trimming took off 5 bases at V and 0 bases at J, with 8 bases between the two ends. CDR3 nucleotides: TGTGCCAGCAGCCCCAGGGGCTCCTATAATTCACCCCTCCACTTT. It is translated as CASSPRGSYNSPLHF.

This sequence joins TRBV7-9 and TRBJ2-5; D is perhaps TRBD1 (6 bases). This CDR3 region has 15 residues. V was cut by 5 bases and J by 0 bases, with 13 bases left in between. Germline CDR1 SEHNR, CDR2 FQNEAQ (reference sequence). CDR3 nucleotides: TGTGCCAGCAGCCCCCGCCGGACAGACCAAGAGACCCAGTACTTC. It translates to CASSPRRTDQETQYF. Full variable domain (rest looked up from reference TRBV7-9 and TRBJ2-5): DTGVSQNPRHKITKRGQNVTFRCDPISEHNRLYWYRQTLGQGPEFLTYFQNEAQLEKSRLLSDRFSAERPKGSFSTLEIQRTEQGDSAMYLCASSPRRTDQETQYFGPGTRLLVL.

This clonotype appeared a few times. The V and J genes are TRBV11-2 and TRBJ2-5, with D perhaps being TRBD1 or TRBD2 (6 bases each). This CDR3 spans 14 amino acids. Germline V lookup: CDR1 SGHAT, CDR2 FQNNGV. Trimming left V 2 bases short and J 5 bases short, with 12 bases between. In DNA form, the CDR3 reads TGTGCCAGCAGCTTATCCGGGGGCGTGGAGACCCAGTACTTC. Its translation is CASSLSGGVETQYF.

This clonotype was picked up a small number of times. The chain couples TRBV18 to TRBJ2-2; 13 nucleotides line up with TRBD2. The CDR3 has 17 amino acids. J lost 2 bases, V lost 2 bases, and 2 bases had no gene match. CDR1 and CDR2 (germline): KGHSH, LQKENI. CDR3 nucleotides: TGTGCCAGCTCACCAGGACTAGCGGGGGTCAACACCGGGGAGCTGTTTTTT. This codes for CASSPGLAGVNTGELFF.

This clonotype is a singleton in its sample. This chain joins TRBV29-1 and TRBJ2-1; a weak D match, TRBD1 (6 bases). The CDR3 totals 18 residues. Germline loops: CDR1 SQVTM, CDR2 ANQGSEA. V was shortened by 1 base and J by 4 bases, with 23 bases between the two germline ends. The CDR3 here is CSVEAPLHPGESYNEQFF. As DNA, the CDR3 is TGCAGCGTTGAAGCCCCCCTTCATCCAGGGGAATCTTACAATGAGCAGTTCTTC.

In its sample, this clonotype was seen a few times. CDR3 sequence reads: CSGRDRGGTEAFF. In DNA form, the CDR3 reads TGCAGCGGCCGGGACAGGGGTGGGACTGAAGCTTTCTTT. This chain connects TRBV29-1 to TRBJ1-1, with 10 nucleotides matching TRBD1. The V and J ends lost 7 bases and 5 bases, in that order; junction bases with no gene match: 7. CDR3 size: 13 residues. Germline V gives CDR1 SQVTM, CDR2 ANQGSEA.

This clonotype was detected only a few times. The chain couples TRBV2 to TRBJ2-7; 10 nucleotides align to TRBD1. The germline CDR1 and CDR2 sequences are SNHLY and FYNNEI. This CDR3 region has 14 residues. Trimming removed 4 bases from V and 4 bases from J; junction bases left unmatched: 4. The CDR3 DNA reads as TGTGCCAGCAGTGTTAGGGACAGGGGATACGAGCAGTACTTC. Translation gives CASSVRDRGYEQYF.

The sample holds many counts of this clonotype. The rearrangement joins TRBV12-3 or TRBV12-4 to TRBJ2-3; the match to TRBD2 covers 8 bases. This CDR3 contains 16 residues. Trimming at V came to 6 bases and at J to 2 bases, leaving 10 bases not matched to a gene. The CDR3 DNA sequence: TGTGCCAGCAGCCCCTCGGGGGGGCCCCTCACAGATACGCAGTATTTT. It specifies CASSPSGGPLTDTQYF.

The table lists this clonotype with a few counts. The CDR3 DNA reads TGTGCCAGCAGCTGGGGACAAGACTACGAGCAGTACTTC. It encodes CASSWGQDYEQYF. The chain couples TRBV9 to TRBJ2-7; tentatively, D is TRBD1 (6 bases). V was cut by 4 bases and J by 3 bases, with 11 bases left in between. Germline-derived CDR1 and CDR2 are SGDLS and YYNGEE. CDR3 length: 13 amino acids. The variable domain in full, completed from reference TRBV9 and TRBJ2-7, reads DSGVTQTPKHLITATGQRVTLRCSPRSGDLSVYWYQQSLDQGLQFLIQYYNGEERAKGNILERFSAQQFPDLHSELNLSSLELGDSALYFCASSWGQDYEQYFGPGTRLTVT.

DNA for the CDR3: TGTGCCAGCAGGGGACAGGGGTTCGACGAGCAGTACTTC. Translating gives CASRGQGFDEQYF. V gene TRBV7-9 combines with J gene TRBJ2-7; TRBD1 matches at 10 bases. The germline gives CDR1 SEHNR, CDR2 FQNEAQ (reference sequence). The CDR3 runs 13 residues. V lost 6 bases, J lost 5 bases, and 4 bases stayed unmatched.